These T cell receptor beta chains were read from a single sample in a study of blood T cell repertoires in COVID-19. Data came from immunoSEQ multiplex PCR; TCRdb stores just in-frame clones and leaves some out. Among some 270,000 clones listed, 80% to 90% were seen once. The sample consisted of peripheral blood. The receptors derive from a woman aged 70-85 years with acute or convalescent COVID-19. The CDR3 runs from the conserved cysteine through the conserved F or W. A D gene is named only where the DNA matches it firmly. Expanded clones are given a class, and other clones once, few, many or no size at all.

V	J	length	D	size	DNA	CDR3
TRBV5-5	TRBJ2-3	14	-	-	TGTGCCACCTCGCCCACAGGAGCCACAGATACGCAGTATTTT	CATSPTGATDTQYF
TRBV6-6	TRBJ2-7	14	TRBD2	-	TGTGCCAGCAACCTTAGCGGGGGGGTTTTCGAGCAGTACTTC	CASNLSGGVFEQYF
TRBV5-1	TRBJ1-2	14	TRBD1	-	TGCGCCAGCAGCTTGCAGGGGGCGGACTATGGCTACACCTTC	CASSLQGADYGYTF
TRBV5-4	TRBJ1-3	16	-	once	TGTGCCAGCAGCTTAGGGGGAGCTTGGACTGGAAACACCATATATTTT	CASSLGGAWTGNTIYF
TRBV27	TRBJ1-6	15	TRBD1	-	TGTGCCAGCAGTTGGTCCAACAGGGGGAACTCACCCCTCCACTTT	CASSWSNRGNSPLHF
TRBV5-4	TRBJ2-4	15	-	-	TGTGCCAGCAGCTTGGACTTTGTAGCCAAAAACATTCAGTACTTC	CASSLDFVAKNIQYF
TRBV2	TRBJ2-2	12	-	-	TGTGCCAGCACGCGGAACACCGGGGAGCTGTTTTTT	CASTRNTGELFF
TRBV19	TRBJ1-1	15	-	-	TGTGCCAGTAGTATAGATTTTCAGGTGAGCACTGAAGCTTTCTTT	CASSIDFQVSTEAFF
TRBV4-1	TRBJ1-2	16	-	-	TGCGCCAGCAGCCAAGAGGGGGGGGAGGCAAACTATGGCTACACCTTC	CASSQEGGEANYGYTF
TRBV12-3/TRBV12-4	TRBJ1-3	13	-	-	TGTGCCAGCAGTTTAATGGGACTGGACACCATATATTTT	CASSLMGLDTIYF
TRBV5-1	TRBJ1-1	13	TRBD1	-	TGCGCCAGCAGCTTTGGACAGGGGGGTGAAGCTTTCTTT	CASSFGQGGEAFF
TRBV6-5	TRBJ1-2	11	-	-	TGTGCCAGCAGTCCACCAGGGGGCTACACCTTC	CASSPPGGYTF
TRBV2	TRBJ1-1	13	-	few	TGTGCCAGCAGTTTCAGGGGGAACACTGAAGCTTTCTTT	CASSFRGNTEAFF
TRBV18	TRBJ2-2	17	-	-	TGTGCCAGCTCGAGCCCGGCACTAGCCCAGAACACCGGGGAGCTGTTTTTT	CASSSPALAQNTGELFF
TRBV25-1	TRBJ1-1	17	TRBD1	-	TGTGCCAGCAGTGACTCCCAGGGGGCGGTCATCGGCGCTGAAGCTTTCTTT	CASSDSQGAVIGAEAFF
TRBV3-1/TRBV3-2	TRBJ1-1	13	-	once	TGTGCCAGCAGCCAAGAAGGGGTATCGAGGGCTTTCTTT	CASSQEGVSRAFF
TRBV4-1	TRBJ2-3	16	TRBD2	-	TGCGCCAGCAGCCTGAGCGGGGGGCCTATCACAGATACGCAGTATTTT	CASSLSGGPITDTQYF
TRBV11-2	TRBJ1-6	14	TRBD1	-	TGTGCCAGCAGCTTCCAGGGGGACAATTCACCCCTCCACTTT	CASSFQGDNSPLHF
TRBV19	TRBJ2-3	13	-	-	TGTGCCAGTAGTATGGCCCGGGTGGATACGCAGTATTTT	CASSMARVDTQYF
TRBV9	TRBJ1-1	14	TRBD1	-	TGTGCCAGCAGCGACCAGCAGACAGGGGTAGGAGCTTTCTTT	CASSDQQTGVGAFF
TRBV19	TRBJ1-1	15	TRBD1	-	TGTGCCAGTAGTCTACAGGGGACAGATAGGGCTGAAGCTTTCTTT	CASSLQGTDRAEAFF